A single sample is the source of the 20 T cell receptor beta chains below, sequenced in a study of brain T cells in children with intractable seizures. Some clones are missing from TCRdb's copy, which holds only in-frame ones; the method was immunoSEQ multiplex PCR. The sample includes around 80,000 clones, under 95% seen only once; the top ten take 20% to 25%. The starting material was peripheral blood, obtained at surgery. These receptors all stem from a girl aged 2 to 9 with Rasmussen encephalitis and intractable seizures.

The V and J genes are TRBV6-1 and TRBJ2-5; the match to TRBD2 covers 7 bases. The CDR3 contains 18 residues. Trimming cost V 0 bases and J 2 bases; bases outside gene matches: 12. Per germline, CDR1 MNHNS and CDR2 SASEGT. As DNA, the CDR3 is TGTGCCAGCAGTGAAGCGCTAGGGAGTATGCGGGGGCAAGAGACCCAGTACTTC. Its protein product is CASSEALGSMRGQETQYF.

The J gene is TRBJ2-2, the V gene TRBV7-2, with a weak D call TRBD2 (5 bases). Germline assignment: CDR1 SGHTA and CDR2 FQGNSA. V was pared by 5 bases and J by 5 bases, with 12 bases between. This CDR3 is 14 amino acids long. Written as DNA, the CDR3 is TGTGCCAGCAGCCCGGACGGGAAAACCGGGGAGCTGTTTTTT. This translates into CASSPDGKTGELFF.

This rearrangement joins TRBV18 to TRBJ2-1, with a weak D call TRBD2 (5 bases). CDR3 length equals 18 residues. Germline assignment: CDR1 KGHSH and CDR2 LQKENI. Trimming shortened V by 0 bases and J by 0 bases, and 15 bases separated the two germline ends. CDR3 in amino acids: CASSPPKRGPSSYNEQFF. In DNA form, the CDR3 reads TGTGCCAGCTCACCACCAAAGCGCGGGCCGAGCTCCTACAATGAGCAGTTCTTC.

The chain links TRBV5-5 to TRBJ1-2, with D unresolved. This CDR3 comprises 15 residues. V was pared by 2 bases and J by 2 bases, with 13 bases between. Germline loops: CDR1 SGHKS, CDR2 YYEKEE (reference sequence). The CDR3 sequence: CASSFQYRGNYGYTF. In DNA form, the CDR3 reads TGTGCCAGCAGCTTTCAATACCGGGGAAACTATGGCTACACCTTC.

J is TRBJ1-3 and V is TRBV3-1 (or the pseudogene TRBV3-2); D unclear. From germline, CDR1 is LGHDT and CDR2 YNNKEL (reference sequence). The CDR3 loop spans 12 amino acids. Trimming removed 1 base from V and 8 bases from J, with 6 bases in between. As DNA, the CDR3 is TGTGCCAGCAGCCAAGGGAAACACACCATATATTTT. Translating it yields CASSQGKHTIYF.

The chain recombines TRBV5-1 with TRBJ2-1; 12 nucleotides match TRBD2. There are 16 residues in the CDR3. Trimming took 0 bases from V and 5 from J; bases not matched to a gene: 3. Germline CDR1 SGHRS, CDR2 YFSETQ. The CDR3 protein is CASSLGGLAGHNEQFF. The DNA for the CDR3 is TGCGCCAGCAGCTTGGGGGGACTAGCGGGCCACAATGAGCAGTTCTTC. Full variable domain (missing parts from reference TRBV5-1 and TRBJ2-1): KAGVTQTPRYLIKTRGQQVTLSCSPISGHRSVSWYQQTPGQGLQFLFEYFSETQRNKGNFPGRFSGRQFSNSRSEMNVSTLELGDSALYLCASSLGGLAGHNEQFFGPGTRLTVL.

The rearrangement links TRBV6-1 to TRBJ2-2; perhaps D is TRBD1 or TRBD2 (5 bases each). V gave up 0 bases and J gave up 0 bases, with 14 bases separating them. CDR1 and CDR2 from the germline V gene are MNHNS and SASEGT. The CDR3 totals 18 residues. Here the CDR3 reads CASSEAYRGAANTGELFF. The DNA for the CDR3 is TGTGCCAGCAGTGAAGCATACAGAGGGGCCGCGAACACCGGGGAGCTGTTTTTT.

This sequence joins TRBV28 and TRBJ1-1, with no clear D. This CDR3 has 15 residues. Trimming shortened V by 3 bases and J by 5 bases, and 16 bases separated the two germline ends. Germline CDR1 is MDHEN and CDR2 is SYDVKM. This CDR3 is CASSLSIPVGTEAFF. The CDR3 region has the DNA TGTGCCAGCAGTTTGTCTATCCCCGTGGGGACTGAAGCTTTCTTT.

The V gene is TRBV5-1, the J gene TRBJ2-1; 13 nucleotides line up with TRBD2. The CDR3 contains 14 residues. Germline trimming cut 4 bases from V and 15 bases from J; bases unmatched to any gene: 10. Per the germline V gene, CDR1 is SGHRS and CDR2 is YFSETQ. CDR3 loop: CASSVGTSGERRFF. CDR3 nucleotide sequence: TGCGCCAGCAGCGTCGGGACTAGCGGGGAAAGGAGGTTCTTC.

The rearrangement uses TRBV3-1 (or the pseudogene TRBV3-2) and TRBJ2-6; 9 nucleotides align to TRBD1. The germline V gene encodes CDR1 LGHDT and CDR2 YNNKEL (reference sequence). The length of the CDR3 is 20 residues. V lost 2 bases, J lost 4 bases, and 15 bases stayed unmatched. The CDR3 nucleotides are TGTGCCAGCAGCCAACTACTAGGGACAGGGAGGATAGAAGGGGCCAACGTCCTGACTTTC. Its translation is CASSQLLGTGRIEGANVLTF.

V gene TRBV7-9 combines with J gene TRBJ2-7; 7 bases are shared with TRBD2. Germline CDR1 SEHNR, CDR2 FQNEAQ (reference sequence). Trimming at V came to 1 base and at J to 2 bases, leaving 5 bases not matched to a gene. This CDR3 spans 15 amino acids. CDR3 residues: CASSLGPGTTYEQYF. The CDR3 DNA reads as TGTGCCAGCAGCTTAGGGCCAGGGACTACCTACGAGCAGTACTTC.

J is TRBJ2-7 and V is TRBV5-4; 13 nucleotides line up with TRBD2. CDR1 and CDR2 from the germline V gene are SGHNT and YYREEE (reference sequence). There are 17 residues in the CDR3. With 4 bases clipped from V and 0 bases from J, the junction kept 7 bases outside the gene matches. The CDR3 here is CASSDGTSGASSYEQYF. The CDR3 DNA reads TGTGCCAGCAGCGACGGGACTAGCGGGGCTAGCTCCTACGAGCAGTACTTC.

The chain has TRBV19 and TRBJ1-2; D is undetermined. Germline V gene sequence: CDR1 LNHDA, CDR2 SQIVND (reference sequence). The V and J ends lost 3 bases and 4 bases respectively, with 9 bases between them. The CDR3 extends over 13 amino acids. The CDR3 nucleotides are TGTGCCAGTAGTATCGACGGGCTCTATGGCTACACCTTC. Protein: CASSIDGLYGYTF. Supplemented by reference TRBV19 and TRBJ1-2, the full variable domain reads DGGITQSPKYLFRKEGQNVTLSCEQNLNHDAMYWYRQDPGQGLRLIYYSQIVNDFQKGDIAEGYSVSREKKESFPLTVTSAQKNPTAFYLCASSIDGLYGYTFGSGTRLTVV.

The chain employs TRBV6-4 and TRBJ1-2; D possibly corresponds to TRBD1 (6 bases). The germline V and J ends were trimmed by 4 bases and 2 bases, with 14 bases remaining between them. Germline CDR1 reads MRHNA; CDR2 reads SNTAGT. This CDR3 spans 15 amino acids. The CDR3 loop is CASSVEMTGNYGYTF. CDR3 coding DNA: TGTGCCAGCAGTGTCGAAATGACAGGAAACTATGGCTACACCTTC.

The chain employs TRBV4-1 and TRBJ2-7; D is unclear. This CDR3 spans 14 amino acids. Germline CDR1 and CDR2: MGHRA and YSYEKL. V gave up 0 bases and J gave up 0 bases, with 6 bases separating them. CDR3 coding DNA: TGCGCCAGCAGCCAAGACAGGAGCTCCTACGAGCAGTACTTC. Amino acids: CASSQDRSSYEQYF.

V gene TRBV13 combines with J gene TRBJ1-5; TRBD1 matches at 7 bases. After removal of 8 bases from V and 0 bases from J, the junction contained 10 bases not matched to a gene. Looked up from germline, CDR1 is PRHDT and CDR2 is FYEKMQ (reference sequence). This CDR3 has 16 residues. This chain's CDR3 is CASGRGLGHSNQPQHF. The DNA for the CDR3 is TGTGCCAGCGGTAGGGGGCTAGGTCATAGCAATCAGCCCCAGCATTTT.

CDR3 sequence reads: CAWSVRSGQPQHF. The DNA for the CDR3 is TGTGCCTGGAGTGTACGGTCTGGACAGCCCCAGCATTTT. The chain links TRBV30 to TRBJ1-5, with no clear D. CDR1 is GTSNPN, CDR2 SVGIG, per germline (reference sequence). This CDR3 is 13 amino acids long. V lost 0 bases to trimming and J lost 7 bases, with 10 bases between them.

This chain uses TRBV27 with TRBJ1-3; TRBD1 might be the D (5 bases). With 6 bases removed from V and 0 bases from J, the gap between germline ends came to 15 bases. CDR3 length: 16 residues. Germline CDR1 is MNHEY and CDR2 is SMNVEV (reference sequence). The CDR3, as DNA: TGTGCCAGCAGGGGGTGGGACGCCAACTCTGGAAACACCATATATTTT. Translation: CASRGWDANSGNTIYF.

The chain combines TRBV19 with TRBJ2-3, with TRBD2 as a possible D gene (6 bases). Germline lookup yields CDR1 LNHDA and CDR2 SQIVND (reference sequence). The CDR3 is made up of 14 amino acids. V shed 7 bases and J shed 0 bases, with 11 bases lying between them. This CDR3 is CASTRERSTDTQYF. CDR3 sequence (DNA): TGTGCCAGTACCCGGGAGAGGAGCACAGATACGCAGTATTTT.

This chain connects TRBV27 to TRBJ2-2; D ambiguous. V lost 2 bases and J lost 5, with 9 bases in between. The CDR3 length is 14 residues. Germline V gives CDR1 MNHEY, CDR2 SMNVEV (reference sequence). CDR3: CASSLVLGTGELFF. Here the CDR3 DNA reads TGTGCCAGCAGTTTAGTCTTGGGGACCGGGGAGCTGTTTTTT.